This TCR beta chain was observed in a study of neoadjuvant anti-PD-1 for oral cavity cancer. Across the whole study: Before surgery, most patients got three to four biweekly 3 mg/kg nivolumab doses. Non-progressing patients received a fourth nivolumab dose near day 43, then surgery on days 50-56.

Blood libraries mostly used about 0.5 ug genomic DNA, six replicates each. Only in-frame clones appear in the TCRdb table, and some are missing; sequencing was by immunoSEQ multiplex PCR. Of 30,000 to 35,000 clones in the sample, about 86% were seen once. Germline CDR1 is MNHEY and CDR2 is SVGAGI. The CDR3 contains 14 residues. Trimming removed 2 bases at V and 3 bases at J, with 10 bases between. Patients had newly diagnosed, untreated stage II-IVA oral cavity squamous cell carcinoma. This TCR was recovered from a person aged 35-80 years with oral cavity squamous cell carcinoma. The specimen comprised PBMCs, sampled before nivolumab (anti-PD-1) treatment. V gene TRBV6-5 combines with J gene TRBJ1-1; D perhaps matches TRBD1 (5 bases). CDR3 sequence: CASSYEGRYTEAFF. In nucleotides, the CDR3 is TGTGCCAGCAGTTACGAGGGGAGGTACACTGAAGCTTTCTTT.